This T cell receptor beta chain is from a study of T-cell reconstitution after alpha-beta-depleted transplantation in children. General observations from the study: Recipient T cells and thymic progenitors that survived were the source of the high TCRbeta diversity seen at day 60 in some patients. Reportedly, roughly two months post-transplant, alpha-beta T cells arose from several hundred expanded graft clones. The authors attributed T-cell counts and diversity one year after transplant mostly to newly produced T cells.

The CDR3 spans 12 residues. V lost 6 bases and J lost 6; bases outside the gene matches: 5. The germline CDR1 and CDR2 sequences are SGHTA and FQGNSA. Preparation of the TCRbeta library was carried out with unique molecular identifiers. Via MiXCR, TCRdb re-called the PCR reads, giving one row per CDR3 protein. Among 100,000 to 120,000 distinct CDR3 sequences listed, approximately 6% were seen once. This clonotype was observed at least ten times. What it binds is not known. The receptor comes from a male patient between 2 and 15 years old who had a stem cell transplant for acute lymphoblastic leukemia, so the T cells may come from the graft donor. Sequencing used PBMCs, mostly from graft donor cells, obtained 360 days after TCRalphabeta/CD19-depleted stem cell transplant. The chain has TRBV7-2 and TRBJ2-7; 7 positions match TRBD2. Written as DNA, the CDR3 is TGTGCCAGCAGAGCGGGAAATCGCGAGCAGTACTTC. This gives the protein CASRAGNREQYF.